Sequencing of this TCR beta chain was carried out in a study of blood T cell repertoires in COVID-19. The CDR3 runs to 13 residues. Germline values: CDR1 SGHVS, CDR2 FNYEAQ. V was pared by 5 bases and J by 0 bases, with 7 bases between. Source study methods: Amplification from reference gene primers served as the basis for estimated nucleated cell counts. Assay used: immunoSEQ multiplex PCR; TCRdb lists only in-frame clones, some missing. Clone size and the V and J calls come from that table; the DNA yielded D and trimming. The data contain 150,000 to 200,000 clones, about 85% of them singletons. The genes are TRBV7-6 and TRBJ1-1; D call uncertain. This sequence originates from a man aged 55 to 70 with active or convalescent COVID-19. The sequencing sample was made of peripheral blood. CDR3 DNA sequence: TGTGCCAGCAGCCCTATAGTGAACACTGAAGCTTTCTTT. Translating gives CASSPIVNTEAFF.